This entry lists 21 T cell receptor beta chains sequenced from one sample in a study of cytomegalovirus exposure and HLA in healthy donors. The PCR ran on 60 Vbeta and 13 Jbeta primers. The protocol was immunoSEQ multiplex PCR, while the TCRdb copy is restricted to in-frame clones and leaves out a portion. The data contain approximately 210,000 clones, roughly 80% of them seen just once; the ten biggest clones take up over 2%. Sequencing was done on a sample of PBMCs. The receptors originated from a woman aged 25 to 39 in good health and CMV-seropositive.

The V and J genes are TRBV28 and TRBJ2-2, with a possible D match to TRBD1 (5 bases). Trimming took off 2 bases at V and 2 bases at J, with 9 bases between the two ends. CDR1 is MDHEN, CDR2 SYDVKM, per germline. This CDR3 contains 15 residues. The CDR3 DNA sequence: TGTGCCAGCAGTTTAGCCAGGGTAAACACCGGGGAGCTGTTTTTT. It specifies CASSLARVNTGELFF.

The rearrangement joins TRBV19 to TRBJ1-5; D uncertain. The CDR3 length is 14 residues. V was pared by 4 bases and J by 9 bases, with 16 bases between. The germline V gene has CDR1 LNHDA and CDR2 SQIVND (reference sequence). The CDR3 here is CASSTQVSGGPQHF. CDR3 nucleotides: TGTGCCAGTAGTACTCAGGTTTCAGGAGGGCCCCAGCATTTT.

V usage is TRBV9 and J usage is TRBJ2-3; tentatively, D is TRBD2 (6 bases). V gave up 4 bases and J gave up 3 bases, with 15 bases separating them. The germline V gene encodes CDR1 SGDLS and CDR2 YYNGEE. The CDR3 has 15 amino acids. This CDR3 reads CASSPEMRGTDTQYF. The CDR3, as DNA: TGTGCCAGCAGCCCCGAGATGCGGGGAACAGATACGCAGTATTTT.

The chain joins TRBV5-5 to TRBJ2-1, with D uncertain. Per germline, CDR1 SGHKS and CDR2 YYEKEE (reference sequence). This CDR3 has 15 residues. V gave up 0 bases and J gave up 0 bases, with 7 bases separating them. Here the CDR3 reads CASSLGSSSYNEQFF. CDR3 nucleotide sequence: TGTGCCAGCAGCTTGGGGTCCAGCTCCTACAATGAGCAGTTCTTC.

In DNA form, the CDR3 reads TGTGCCAGCACCCGGACACTAATGAACACTGAAGCTTTCTTT. Amino acids: CASTRTLMNTEAFF. The chain recombines TRBV27 with TRBJ1-1; D possibly corresponds to TRBD1 (5 bases). Trimming left V 7 bases short and J 0 bases short, with 12 bases between. The length of the CDR3 is 14 residues. Per the germline V gene, CDR1 is MNHEY and CDR2 is SMNVEV (reference sequence).

A note on this clone: At one end the junction does not follow the germline gene, possibly because of a read error. The chain uses TRBV7-9 and TRBJ1-1; no definite D call. Germline V gene lookup returns CDR1 SEHNR and CDR2 FQNEAQ (reference sequence). The CDR3 spans 12 residues. CDR3: CSSGLTNTEAFF. The CDR3 DNA reads as TGTTCCAGCGGACTAACGAACACTGAAGCTTTCTTT. Using reference TRBV7-9 and TRBJ1-1 for the parts outside the CDR3, the full variable domain is DTGVSQNPRHKITKRGQNVTFRCDPISEHNRLYWYRQTLGQGPEFLTYFQNEAQLEKSRLLSDRFSAERPKGSFSTLEIQRTEQGDSAMYLCSSGLTNTEAFFGQGTRLTVV.

This clone was detected once. The rearrangement links TRBV6-4 to TRBJ2-6; a weak D match, TRBD2 (6 bases). The germline V and J ends were trimmed by 0 bases and 2 bases, with 11 bases remaining between them. The germline gives CDR1 MRHNA, CDR2 SNTAGT. The CDR3 has 17 residues. DNA of the CDR3: TGTGCCAGCAGTGACTCGGGGAGGACACCTGGGGCCAACGTCCTGACTTTC. This sequence encodes CASSDSGRTPGANVLTF.

The rearrangement links TRBV7-2 to TRBJ2-7; D is possibly TRBD2 (5 bases). With 3 bases removed from V and 4 bases from J, the gap between germline ends came to 10 bases. The CDR3 is 13 amino acids. Germline V gene data show CDR1 as SGHTA and CDR2 as FQGNSA. As DNA, the CDR3 is TGTGCCAGCAGCTTCCGGACTGAATACGAGCAGTACTTC. It encodes CASSFRTEYEQYF. Drawing the rest from reference TRBV7-2 and TRBJ2-7, the complete variable domain is GAGVSQSPSNKVTEKGKDVELRCDPISGHTALYWYRQSLGQGLEFLIYFQGNSAPDKSGLPSDRFSAERTGGSVSTLTIQRTQQEDSAVYLCASSFRTEYEQYFGPGTRLTVT.

The J gene is TRBJ2-7, the V gene TRBV7-8, with 9 bases lining up with TRBD1. The V gene's germline CDR1 is SGHVS and CDR2 FQNEAQ. This CDR3 is 14 amino acids long. Germline trimming cut 4 bases from V and 4 bases from J; bases unmatched to any gene: 5. CDR3 sequence reads: CASSYGTGTYEQYF. CDR3 nucleotide sequence: TGTGCCAGCAGCTACGGGACAGGGACGTACGAGCAGTACTTC.

The chain employs TRBV7-9 and TRBJ2-1, with D tentatively TRBD2 (6 bases). This CDR3 is built from 18 residues. Trimming left V 5 bases short and J 9 bases short, with 29 bases between. CDR1 is SEHNR and CDR2 is FQNEAQ in the germline V gene (reference sequence). The CDR3 spells CASSPSAARVGRRGEQFF. The CDR3 region has the DNA TGTGCCAGCAGCCCCAGCGCCGCAAGGGTGGGACGGCGGGGTGAGCAGTTCTTC.

This clone was detected once. CDR3 nucleotides: TGTGCCAGCAGCTTAGGGCCTACCCTCGGGACAGGGGTTTCCTACGAGCAGTACTTC. Protein sequence: CASSLGPTLGTGVSYEQYF. The chain is built from TRBV7-8 and TRBJ2-7; 10 bases match TRBD1. Germline V gene lookup returns CDR1 SGHVS and CDR2 FQNEAQ. CDR3 length: 19 amino acids. The V gene end was trimmed by 1 base and the J gene end by 1 base; junction bases not matched to a gene: 13.

The rearrangement uses TRBV11-3 and TRBJ1-2, with 12 bases that match TRBD1. After removal of 5 bases from V and 6 bases from J, the junction contained 10 bases not matched to a gene. The CDR3 runs 16 residues. Germline assignment: CDR1 SGHNT and CDR2 YENEEA. Here the CDR3 reads CASSPEQGTGGNGYTF. The DNA of the CDR3 is TGTGCCAGCAGCCCAGAACAAGGGACAGGGGGCAATGGCTACACCTTC.

The chain uses TRBV7-6 and TRBJ2-6, with D perhaps matching TRBD2 (5 bases). V was shortened by 2 bases and J by 0 bases, with 5 bases between the two germline ends. The CDR3 is 15 amino acids. CDR1 SGHVS and CDR2 FNYEAQ come from the germline V gene. CDR3: CASSLLASGANVLTF. In DNA form, the CDR3 reads TGTGCCAGCAGCTTACTAGCCTCTGGGGCCAACGTCCTGACTTTC.

This clone has a handful of counts. This chain links TRBV4-3 with TRBJ1-2; D is unclear. V was cut by 0 bases and J by 4 bases, with 12 bases left in between. Germline V gives CDR1 LGHNA, CDR2 YSLEER. CDR3 size: 15 residues. The CDR3 is CASSQDAGFFYGYTF. CDR3 nucleotides: TGCGCCAGCAGCCAAGATGCAGGTTTCTTCTATGGCTACACCTTC.

V usage is TRBV2 and J usage is TRBJ2-6; D possibly corresponds to TRBD2 (5 bases). Trimming cost V 8 bases and J 4 bases, with 6 bases left between them. Germline V gene data show CDR1 as SNHLY and CDR2 as FYNNEI. This CDR3 has 12 amino acids. CDR3 nucleotide sequence: TGTGCCAGCGGCGGGGGGGCCAACGTCCTGACTTTC. It encodes CASGGGANVLTF.

V usage is TRBV7-9 and J usage is TRBJ1-1; D ambiguous. Germline V gene lookup returns CDR1 SEHNR and CDR2 FQNEAQ (reference sequence). The CDR3 loop spans 14 amino acids. V gave up 0 bases and J gave up 9 bases, with 14 bases separating them. The CDR3 loop reads CASSLALERSQAFF. CDR3 DNA sequence: TGTGCCAGCAGCTTAGCGCTAGAGAGATCCCAAGCTTTCTTT. Full variable domain (missing parts from reference TRBV7-9 and TRBJ1-1): DTGVSQNPRHKITKRGQNVTFRCDPISEHNRLYWYRQTLGQGPEFLTYFQNEAQLEKSRLLSDRFSAERPKGSFSTLEIQRTEQGDSAMYLCASSLALERSQAFFGQGTRLTVV.

There are a few counts of this clone. The rearrangement joins TRBV4-2 to TRBJ2-7; 7 bases line up with TRBD2. There are 14 residues in the CDR3. Trimming cost V 1 base and J 0 bases; bases outside gene matches: 0. Germline values: CDR1 LGHNA, CDR2 YNFKEQ. The chain's CDR3 is CASSQGGSSYEQYF. The CDR3 bases are TGTGCCAGCAGCCAAGGCGGGAGCTCCTACGAGCAGTACTTC.

This rearrangement joins TRBV30 to TRBJ2-7, with a possible D match to TRBD2 (5 bases). Trimming removed 2 bases at V and 2 bases at J, with 10 bases between. The CDR3 length is 13 residues. Germline V gene sequence: CDR1 GTSNPN, CDR2 SVGIG (reference sequence). The CDR3 loop reads CAWSRGAPYEQYF. The CDR3 nucleotides are TGTGCCTGGAGTCGGGGAGCCCCCTACGAGCAGTACTTC.

This sequence joins TRBV7-9 and TRBJ1-4, with 9 nucleotides matching TRBD1. Per germline, CDR1 SEHNR and CDR2 FQNEAQ (reference sequence). V dropped 9 bases and J dropped 4; count of bases not matched to a gene: 6. The CDR3 is made up of 14 amino acids. The CDR3 region has the DNA TGTGCCAGTACGGACAGGGGCTATAATGAAAAACTGTTTTTT. This sequence encodes CASTDRGYNEKLFF.

This rearrangement joins TRBV5-1 to TRBJ2-7; possible D gene TRBD2, 7 bases. The germline V gene encodes CDR1 SGHRS and CDR2 YFSETQ. The CDR3 is made up of 15 amino acids. V was clipped by 4 bases and J by 3 bases, with 17 bases between them. CDR3 in amino acids: CASSPPRGADYEQYF. CDR3 DNA sequence: TGCGCCAGCAGCCCCCCCCGGGGGGCGGACTACGAGCAGTACTTC.

The rearrangement uses TRBV10-3 and TRBJ2-7, with 7 positions matching TRBD1. After removal of 10 bases from V and 2 bases from J, the junction contained 8 bases not matched to a gene. CDR1 is ENHRY and CDR2 is SYGVKD in the germline V gene. The CDR3 has 13 residues. The CDR3 DNA is TGTGCCACCGCGAGTACAGGGGCCTACGAGCAGTACTTC. Encoded protein: CATASTGAYEQYF.